A single T cell receptor beta chain is shown here with its context. Its antigen is still unknown. No base qualities exist here, and no much larger clone lies one base off it. TCRbeta CDR3 regions were amplified from genomic DNA using the immunoSEQ Assay, a bias-controlled multiplex PCR. In the original analysis: Within the assay, amplification of reference gene primers was used to estimate how many nucleated cells each sample contained. To quantify the absolute abundance of each unique TCRbeta CDR3 rearrangement, sequence reads were collapsed and filtered. For each sample, productive Simpson clonality was calculated by taking the square root of Simpson's diversity index across productive rearrangements. TCRdb took over this immuneACCESS table, retaining in-frame rearrangements with V and J assigned. Such tables are incomplete; in checked studies, under half of the missing clones stem from an unresolved V gene, and the remainder is unexplained. That table is the source of V, J and clone size, and D and trimming were worked out from the DNA. The sample data list some 200,000 clones, and approximately 87% of these were observed just once. Under 15% of the sample rests with the top ten.

The sample originates from a study of blood T cell repertoires in COVID-19 (dated by TCRdb to the early 2020s). Study-wide context: Samples covering the acute and convalescent phases of COVID-19 were provided by collaborators in the United States, Italy and Spain. Deeply sampled blood TCRbeta repertoires from subjects exposed to, actively infected with, or recovered from COVID-19 were included in the dataset. The repertoires were released in a freely available public database intended as a resource for research on the immune response to SARS-CoV-2. The prospective study material was composed of cDNA or gDNA derived from T cells, B-cell-depleted T cells, or PBMCs. A de-identified subject ID, COVID-19 status, age in years and sex were almost always included in the sample metadata. The samples were drawn from the first 160 participants of the ongoing ImmuneRACE study and from over a thousand subjects provided by 6 global collaborators. Where available, HLA class I and class II types were obtained from metadata supplied by the sample provider rather than from assay-based typing.

The CDR3 sequence holds 14 residues, the cysteine and phenylalanine included. The kept DNA is CDR3 alone, 42 bases in frame from the first base. Reading the germline V gene gives CDR1 SGHNT and CDR2 YENEEA. Between the V and J ends, shortened by 4 bases and 3 bases respectively, the junction contains 13 bases. What the research found in general, with its limitations: The quantity of clinical and demographic metadata differed by source and by participant and was supplied without curation.

At one collaborating source in Seattle, patients were enrolled during active infection and were followed longitudinally through the course of disease. Collaborating institutions collected whole blood in K2EDTA tubes following their own protocols. For TCRbeta analysis, collaborators shipped samples as frozen whole blood, isolated PBMCs, or DNA extracted from either of those sample types. The chain employs TRBV11-3 and TRBJ2-7; the D gene is perhaps TRBD2, from 5 matching bases. Input material: peripheral blood. This clonotype was sampled from a woman in her 70s with COVID-19, enrolled during active disease. The CDR3 protein sequence reads: CASSSDSTGYEQYF. The bases read TGTGCCAGCAGCTCGGACTCCACCGGCTACGAGCAGTACTTC.